This T cell receptor beta chain was recovered during a study of blood T cell repertoires in COVID-19. The sample holds a few counts of this clone. The CDR3 consists of 15 residues. Trimming removed 6 bases from V and 4 bases from J; junction bases left unmatched: 10. Germline values: CDR1 SGHAT, CDR2 FQNNGV. Authors' analysis steps: Estimates of nucleated cell counts were drawn from the amplification of reference gene primers. Only in-frame clones appear in the TCRdb table, and some are missing; sequencing was by immunoSEQ multiplex PCR. V and J calls and clone size come straight from that table; D and trimming were deduced from the DNA. In the table there are some 250,000 clones, roughly 89% of which are singletons.

The specimen sequenced was PBMCs or T cells enriched from blood (not recorded which). The chain employs TRBV11-2 and TRBJ1-2, with 8 positions matching TRBD1. This TCR was sampled from a woman aged 25 to 45 with acute COVID-19. The CDR3, as DNA: TGTGCCAGCAGACCAACAGGGGGGCAACTCTATGGCTACACCTTC. Residues: CASRPTGGQLYGYTF.